A single sample is the source of the 12 T cell receptor beta chains below, sequenced in a study of cytomegalovirus exposure and HLA in healthy donors. The PCR made use of 60 Vbeta and 13 Jbeta primers. The table came from immunoSEQ multiplex PCR; TCRdb's copy has only in-frame clones and leaves some out. Here the sample spans some 130,000 clones, approximately 83% being singletons. Sequencing was done on a sample of PBMCs. These TCRs come from a man aged 35 to 55 in good health and CMV-seronegative.

CDR3 coding DNA: TGCGCCAGCAGCCAAGATCCCCCCCGCGCTCTTGGAAACACCATATATTTT. Translation: CASSQDPPRALGNTIYF. This chain links TRBV4-3 with TRBJ1-3; D is unresolved. Germline-derived CDR1 and CDR2 are LGHNA and YSLEER. This CDR3 spans 17 amino acids. V lost 0 bases and J lost 3, with 15 bases in between.

The chain uses TRBV9 and TRBJ2-7, with TRBD1 as a possible D gene (6 bases). Germline V gene sequence: CDR1 SGDLS, CDR2 YYNGEE. The V and J ends lost 4 bases and 5 bases respectively, with 16 bases between them. The CDR3 has 14 amino acids. Here the CDR3 DNA reads TGTGCCAGCAGCCCAACAGGGATTGACCACGAGCAGTACTTC. This encodes CASSPTGIDHEQYF.

The chain uses TRBV5-4 and TRBJ2-1; 14 positions agree with TRBD2. Trimming took 4 bases from V and 7 from J; bases not matched to a gene: 7. This CDR3 comprises 16 residues. Germline lookup yields CDR1 SGHNT and CDR2 YYREEE (reference sequence). CDR3 sequence: CASSRGGTSGRNEQFF. In nucleotides, the CDR3 is TGTGCCAGCAGCAGAGGCGGGACTAGCGGGAGAAATGAGCAGTTCTTC.

The rearrangement joins TRBV5-1 to TRBJ1-1, with D maybe TRBD1 (5 bases). V gave up 1 base and J gave up 1 base, with 14 bases separating them. Germline V lookup: CDR1 SGHRS, CDR2 YFSETQ. The CDR3 is 16 residues long. The CDR3 DNA is TGCGCCAGCAGCTTGCTAAGTGGGGGGGAGAACACTGAAGCTTTCTTT. Its translation is CASSLLSGGENTEAFF.

The chain joins TRBV29-1 to TRBJ1-4, with D perhaps matching TRBD1 (6 bases). Germline V gene lookup returns CDR1 SQVTM and CDR2 ANQGSEA. This CDR3 region has 13 residues. V lost 6 bases and J 5 bases, leaving 13 bases between the germline ends. CDR3 bases: TGCAGCGTGGCCCCCCAGGGGAATGAAAAACTGTTTTTT. Its protein product is CSVAPQGNEKLFF. The full variable domain, with the rest looked up from reference TRBV29-1 and TRBJ1-4, is SAVISQKPSRDICQRGTSLTIQCQVDSQVTMMFWYRQQPGQSLTLIATANQGSEATYESGFVIDKFPISRPNLTFSTLTVSNMSPEDSSIYLCSVAPQGNEKLFFGSGTQLSVL.

V is TRBV18 and J is TRBJ2-7, with D possibly TRBD2 on 6 matching bases. The germline gives CDR1 KGHSH, CDR2 LQKENI. Trimming cost V 3 bases and J 6 bases, with 15 bases left between them. The CDR3 is made up of 14 amino acids. In nucleotides, the CDR3 is TGTGCCAGCTCACCCGACAGACCGGGGGTCGAGCAGTACTTC. This translates into CASSPDRPGVEQYF.

The chain links TRBV6-6 to TRBJ2-7; TRBD1 matches at 9 bases. Germline V gene lookup returns CDR1 MNHNY and CDR2 SVGAGI (reference sequence). V shed 6 bases and J 3 bases; nucleotides not matched to a gene: 6. The CDR3 runs 14 residues. The DNA of the CDR3 is TGTGCCAGCAGGCCCCGACAGGGGGTCTACGAGCAGTACTTC. This gives the protein CASRPRQGVYEQYF.

This sequence joins TRBV6-6 and TRBJ2-7; 8 positions agree with TRBD1. The CDR3 sequence is 15 residues long. Germline loops: CDR1 MNHNY, CDR2 SVGAGI (reference sequence). The V and J ends lost 2 bases and 4 bases, in that order; junction bases with no gene match: 7. The CDR3 is CASSYTGTGTYEQYF. As DNA, the CDR3 is TGTGCCAGCAGTTACACCGGGACAGGTACTTACGAGCAGTACTTC.

The rearrangement uses TRBV6-4 and TRBJ2-7; TRBD2 agrees at 7 bases. V trimming: 3 bases; J trimming: 3 bases; junction bases outside the gene matches: 2. The CDR3 has 13 residues. Germline V gene data show CDR1 as MRHNA and CDR2 as SNTAGT. CDR3 loop: CASSERESYEQYF. Written as DNA, the CDR3 is TGTGCCAGCAGTGAGCGGGAGAGCTACGAGCAGTACTTC.

V and J are TRBV9 and TRBJ1-2; 8 nucleotides match TRBD1. The CDR3 loop spans 15 amino acids. V shed 0 bases and J 4 bases; nucleotides not matched to a gene: 5. CDR1 is SGDLS, CDR2 YYNGEE, per germline. CDR3 residues: CASSVGTGLFYGYTF. CDR3 in DNA: TGTGCCAGCAGCGTAGGGACAGGGCTTTTCTATGGCTACACCTTC.

A few counts support this clone. The chain carries TRBV7-2 and TRBJ2-7; 8 bases are a match to TRBD2. CDR3 length: 15 amino acids. J gave up 5 bases and V 2 bases, and 8 bases lay outside the gene matches. From germline, CDR1 is SGHTA and CDR2 FQGNSA. The CDR3 here is CASSLMGLDGDEQYF. CDR3 DNA sequence: TGTGCCAGCAGCTTAATGGGACTAGATGGAGACGAGCAGTACTTC.

The V and J genes are TRBV29-1 and TRBJ2-1; maybe TRBD1 (6 bases). CDR1 and CDR2 (germline): SQVTM, ANQGSEA. This CDR3 comprises 17 residues. Trimming removed 0 bases from V and 2 bases from J, with 17 bases in between. The CDR3 loop reads CSVEDLGDTGPYNEQFF. The CDR3 coding sequence is TGCAGCGTTGAAGATCTAGGGGACACAGGGCCCTACAATGAGCAGTTCTTC.